The present entry profiles one T cell receptor beta chain with its context. This clone has just one count. The specificity of this receptor is unknown. Base qualities are not recorded, but no much larger clone differs from it by a single base. Spanning cysteine to phenylalanine, the CDR3 consists of 11 amino acids. Here the CDR3 DNA is all that survives: 33 bases in frame from base 1. V is reduced by 5 bases and J by 7 bases, leaving a spacing of 6 bases between them. CDR1 and CDR2 were assigned from the germline V gene as SGHNT and YENEEA. This specimen belongs to a study of T cell changes during pregnancy in multiple sclerosis (dated 2019 in TCRdb). About the investigation overall: The study looked at changes in the T cell repertoire across pregnancy in women with multiple sclerosis.

The library was prepared using the immunoSEQ multiplex PCR assay. Not all clones reach the TCRdb copy of this immuneACCESS table, which keeps in-frame sequences only. Checked studies attribute under half of the gap to unresolved V genes and leave the rest unexplained. In all, the sample holds 45,000 to 65,000 clones, and around 90% of those were seen once. The ten largest clones capture 0.2% to 0.3% of the sample. The chain was built from TRBV11-3 and TRBJ2-1; TRBD2 is a weak D gene call, 5 bases matching. The sequences come from CD4+ T cells from peripheral blood mononuclear cells, collected in the second trimester of pregnancy. The TCR originated in a female donor with multiple sclerosis, enrolled in a pregnancy study. The nucleotide sequence is given as TGTGCCAGCAGCCCGGGAAATGAGCAGTTCTTC. Its translation is CASSPGNEQFF. The variable domain in full, with residues beyond the CDR3 obtained from the reference TRBV11-3 and TRBJ2-1 genes, is EAGVVQSPRYKIIEKKQPVAFWCNPISGHNTLYWYLQNLGQGPELLIRYENEEAVDDSQLPKDRFSAERLKGVDSTLKIQPAELGDSAVYLCASSPGNEQFFGPGTRLTVL.